This TCR beta chain stems from a study of blood T cell repertoires in COVID-19. The CDR3 loop spans 18 amino acids. Germline-derived CDR1 and CDR2 are LNHDA and SQIVND (reference sequence). V shed 7 bases, J shed 3 bases, and the junction held 16 bases outside the gene matches. The repertoire was sequenced with immunoSEQ multiplex PCR; TCRdb's copy has only in-frame clones and lacks some. The sample includes 250,000 to 350,000 clones, almost 90% of them seen just once. Seattle patients were enrolled while actively infected and followed longitudinally. Sequenced input: peripheral blood. This receptor was identified in a woman younger than 45 with COVID-19, enrolled during active disease. The gene calls are TRBV19 and TRBJ2-1; 9 nucleotides align to TRBD2. The CDR3 is CASTTGGTTSGSYNEQFF. DNA for the CDR3: TGTGCCAGTACCACGGGGGGGACGACTAGCGGAAGCTACAATGAGCAGTTCTTC. Full variable domain (remainder filled in from reference TRBV19 and TRBJ2-1): DGGITQSPKYLFRKEGQNVTLSCEQNLNHDAMYWYRQDPGQGLRLIYYSQIVNDFQKGDIAEGYSVSREKKESFPLTVTSAQKNPTAFYLCASTTGGTTSGSYNEQFFGPGTRLTVL.